This TCR beta chain was documented in a study of tumor-infiltrating lymphocytes in primary liver carcinoma. Losses at the gene ends were 4 bases for V and 7 bases for J; bases not matched to a gene: 6. CDR1 KGHDR and CDR2 SFDVKD come from the germline V gene. The CDR3 is 14 amino acids. Making TCR beta cDNA involved 400 to 600 ng total RNA and a constant-region primer. ARM-PCR, slightly modified, supplied the TCR beta libraries through three nested multiplex PCR rounds. Rounds one and two of PCR, each of roughly 10 cycles, were primed with TRBV1-TRBV30 forward primers and a C-beta reverse primer. TCRdb recomputed calls from the multiplex PCR reads with MiXCR, one row per CDR3 protein. This table has approximately 300,000 distinct CDR3 sequences, less than 75% appearing once. The study extracted blood RNA from unsorted whole blood and also extracted germline DNA.

The TCR originated in a man aged 35-49 years with primary liver carcinoma and hepatitis B virus infection. The J gene is TRBJ1-5, the V gene TRBV24-1; 7 nucleotides align to TRBD1. Material: peripheral blood. CDR3 residues: CATSDRARGQPQHF. The CDR3 coding sequence is TGTGCCACCAGTGACAGAGCCAGGGGGCAGCCCCAGCATTTT.